Listed below are T cell receptor beta chains from one sample, sequenced in a study of chemoradiotherapy in HPV16-positive cancers. Profiling relied on immunoSEQ multiplex PCR, and the TCRdb table lists in-frame clones only, not all of them. The repertoire has tens of thousands of clones, more than 85% of them found once; the top ten carry approximately 19%. The material sequenced was blood, taken from a patient who underwent chemoradiotherapy. These receptors were obtained from a human donor with HPV-associated anogenital cancer. The CDR3 runs from the conserved cysteine through the conserved F or W. D genes are given only for firm matches. Rows give clone size only sometimes, using once, few, many, or a class for an expanded clone.

NA,TRBV18,NA,TRBJ1-2,TGTGCCAGCTCACCAATAGAGGGAAGCTATGGCTACACCTTC,CASSPIEGSYGYTF
NA,TRBV11-2,NA,TRBJ2-4,TGTGCCAGCAGCTCGTACAGGGCTGCCAAAAACATTCAGTACTTC,CASSSYRAAKNIQYF
NA,TRBV11-3,NA,TRBJ2-1,TGTGCCAGCAGCTTAGATCCCAATGAGCAGTTCTTC,CASSLDPNEQFF
once,TRBV7-2,TRBD2,TRBJ2-7,TGTGCCAGCACCTCCGGGGGGTTACTTGGGACGTACTTC,CASTSGGLLGTYF
once,TRBV19,TRBD1,TRBJ2-2,TGTGCCAGTAGACCGGGACAGGGAGACACCGGGGAGCTGTTTTTT,CASRPGQGDTGELFF
NA,TRBV2,TRBD1,TRBJ1-5,TGTGCCAGCAGACGGGACAGGGAGCAGCCCCAGCATTTT,CASRRDREQPQHF
NA,TRBV11-2,TRBD2,TRBJ2-6,TGTGCCAGCAGCTTAGCCGGCGGGAGCTCTGGGGCCAACGTCCTGACTTTC,CASSLAGGSSGANVLTF
NA,TRBV11-2,TRBD2,TRBJ2-2,TGTGCCAGCAGCCGTACTAGCGTCCCCGGGGAGCTGTTTTTT,CASSRTSVPGELFF
few,TRBV19,TRBD1,TRBJ1-3,TGTGCCAGTAGTAACCCGGGACAGGCCTCCTCTGGAAACACCATATATTTT,CASSNPGQASSGNTIYF
NA,TRBV11-2,NA,TRBJ2-7,TGTGCCAGCAGCTTAAGGCTAAACTACGAGCAGTACTTC,CASSLRLNYEQYF
NA,TRBV18,NA,TRBJ2-7,TGTGCCAGCTCACCACGGGCAGGAGGGACGTACGAGCAGTACTTC,CASSPRAGGTYEQYF
NA,TRBV13,TRBD2,TRBJ2-1,TGTGCCAGCCGTCTTCTCGGGCTAGCGGGAGTCAATGAGCAGTTCTTC,CASRLLGLAGVNEQFF
once,TRBV4-1,TRBD1,TRBJ2-7,TGCGCCAGCAGCCAATTCCCGGGACAGGGGTCCTACGAGCAGTACTTC,CASSQFPGQGSYEQYF
NA,TRBV29-1,TRBD1,TRBJ1-2,TGCAGCGTTGAACGGGACAGAAACTATGGCTACACCTTC,CSVERDRNYGYTF
NA,TRBV18,NA,TRBJ2-1,TGTGCCAGCTCACCTAGCGGTGCGTACAATGAGCAGTTCTTC,CASSPSGAYNEQFF
NA,TRBV7-2,NA,TRBJ2-3,TGTGCCAGCAGCCCGTTGAGGGTAGGGATAGATACGCAGTATTTT,CASSPLRVGIDTQYF
once,TRBV25-1,NA,TRBJ1-3,TGTGCCAGCAGTCCCCCTTCTGGTAGGGGCCAACGAAGAAACACCATATATTTT,CASSPPSGRGQRRNTIYF
NA,TRBV19,NA,TRBJ1-5,TGTGCCAGTAGCCGGGGGGGAGGCAATCAGCCCCAGCATTTT,CASSRGGGNQPQHF
NA,TRBV7-8,TRBD1,TRBJ2-7,TGTGCCAGCACCGGGCAACAGGGGGCCCTCGAGCAGTACTTC,CASTGQQGALEQYF
NA,TRBV9,NA,TRBJ1-2,TGTGCCAGCAGCGATATACAGGGCTATGGCTACACCTTC,CASSDIQGYGYTF
NA,TRBV7-9,TRBD2,TRBJ2-1,TGTGCCAGCAGCTTAGCGCCTAACTGGGTACTAGCGGGAGTGATTGAGCAGTTCTTC,CASSLAPNWVLAGVIEQFF
NA,TRBV19,TRBD1,TRBJ1-1,TGTGCCAGTAGTACCCAGACAGGGACCTCTGAAGCTTTCTTT,CASSTQTGTSEAFF
NA,TRBV19,TRBD2,TRBJ2-1,TGTGCCAGTAGTATAGTAGGCGGCGGGGGTTCTTACAATGAGCAGTTCTTC,CASSIVGGGGSYNEQFF
NA,TRBV28,NA,TRBJ2-3,TGTGCCACCCGACTCTTACTAGCCACAGATACGCAGTATTTT,CATRLLLATDTQYF
NA,TRBV7-9,NA,TRBJ2-3,TGTGCCAGCAGCTCCGGGTTTCGGGACATCCAAAAGCGGGATACGCAGTATTTT,CASSSGFRDIQKRDTQYF
NA,TRBV25-1,NA,TRBJ2-7,TGTGCCAGCAGTGTTTCCGGGGGAGGCAGCTACGAGCAGTACTTC,CASSVSGGGSYEQYF
NA,TRBV19,NA,TRBJ2-7,TGTGCCAGTAGTTATGATAGGGGATCCTACGAGCAGTACTTC,CASSYDRGSYEQYF
NA,TRBV11-2,NA,TRBJ1-1,TGTGCCAGCAGCCTCCCCCGCCCGAGGGAGGACACTGAAGCTTTCTTT,CASSLPRPREDTEAFF
NA,TRBV4-3,TRBD1,TRBJ1-4,TGCGCCAGCAGCCAAGCACCCGCCCGGACAGGAGGGGAAAAACTGTTTTTT,CASSQAPARTGGEKLFF
NA,TRBV7-3,NA,TRBJ2-7,TGTGCCAGCAGCCCGCTGTACGAGCAGTACTTC,CASSPLYEQYF
NA,TRBV2,NA,TRBJ1-2,TGTGCCAGCAGTGTATCAGGGACCTATGGCTACACCTTC,CASSVSGTYGYTF
NA,TRBV14,NA,TRBJ1-2,TGTGCCAGCAGCCAGGTCCAGGGGTCCTATGGCTACACCTTC,CASSQVQGSYGYTF
NA,TRBV7-2,NA,TRBJ1-1,TGTGCCAGCAGCTTAGGCCAGAGCCGAAGGACTGAAGCTTTCTTT,CASSLGQSRRTEAFF
NA,TRBV6-1,NA,TRBJ2-5,TGTGCCAGCAGACTACAGGGCCCAGAGACCCAGTACTTC,CASRLQGPETQYF
NA,TRBV2,NA,TRBJ2-5,TGTGCCAGCAGAAGGGTCCAAGAGACCCAGTACTTC,CASRRVQETQYF
NA,TRBV4-1,NA,TRBJ2-5,TGCGCCAGCAGCCAGAAACAGGGCTCCCAAGAGACCCAGTACTTC,CASSQKQGSQETQYF
few,TRBV6-5,TRBD2,TRBJ2-7,TGTGCCAGCAGACTGCGGGAGTCCTACGAGCAGTACTTC,CASRLRESYEQYF
few,TRBV7-5,NA,TRBJ1-1,TGTGTCAGAAGCTTAGGAGGGGGTAGGTTCACTGAAGCTTTCTTT,CVRSLGGGRFTEAFF
NA,TRBV28,NA,TRBJ1-1,TGTGCCAGCAGTCCTCGGGGCACTGAAGCTTTCTTT,CASSPRGTEAFF
NA,TRBV6-6,TRBD2,TRBJ2-7,TGTGCCAGCAGACTGCGGGAGTCCTACGAGCAGTACTTC,CASRLRESYEQYF
NA,TRBV5-6,NA,TRBJ1-2,TGTGCCAGCAGCTTGGAACGTGCGGATAACTATGGCTACACCTTC,CASSLERADNYGYTF
NA,TRBV11-2,NA,TRBJ2-1,TGTGCCAGCAGCGGCGGGGGACAGTTCTTCTACAATGAGCAGTTCTTC,CASSGGGQFFYNEQFF
NA,TRBV27,NA,TRBJ1-2,TGTGCCAGCAGTTTACAGGGTCGGAGTGGCTACACCTTC,CASSLQGRSGYTF
few,TRBV7-2,TRBD2,TRBJ2-1,TGTGCCAGCAGCTTCGGGAGGGCCGTGGAGCAGTTCTTC,CASSFGRAVEQFF
NA,TRBV5-1,TRBD1,TRBJ2-7,TGCGCCAGCACCGTTACAGGGGGCAGCCACGAGCAGTACTTC,CASTVTGGSHEQYF
NA,TRBV2,TRBD1,TRBJ2-7,TGTGCCAGCAGCGCGGGACAGGGAATCTCCTACTACGAGCAGTACTTC,CASSAGQGISYYEQYF
NA,TRBV27,TRBD1,TRBJ1-1,TGTGCCAGCGGGTCGGGACAGCTGAACACTGAAGCTTTCTTT,CASGSGQLNTEAFF
once,TRBV19,NA,TRBJ1-1,TGTGCCAGTAGTACGGAACGACGGATTATGAACACTGAAGCTTTCTTT,CASSTERRIMNTEAFF
NA,TRBV4-2,NA,TRBJ1-1,TGTGCCAGCAGCCAGGGGAGGGTGGGCACTGAAGCTTTCTTT,CASSQGRVGTEAFF
NA,TRBV6-1,TRBD2,TRBJ2-4,TGTGCCAGCAGCGGGGGGGGCAGACAAAACATTCAGTACTTC,CASSGGGRQNIQYF